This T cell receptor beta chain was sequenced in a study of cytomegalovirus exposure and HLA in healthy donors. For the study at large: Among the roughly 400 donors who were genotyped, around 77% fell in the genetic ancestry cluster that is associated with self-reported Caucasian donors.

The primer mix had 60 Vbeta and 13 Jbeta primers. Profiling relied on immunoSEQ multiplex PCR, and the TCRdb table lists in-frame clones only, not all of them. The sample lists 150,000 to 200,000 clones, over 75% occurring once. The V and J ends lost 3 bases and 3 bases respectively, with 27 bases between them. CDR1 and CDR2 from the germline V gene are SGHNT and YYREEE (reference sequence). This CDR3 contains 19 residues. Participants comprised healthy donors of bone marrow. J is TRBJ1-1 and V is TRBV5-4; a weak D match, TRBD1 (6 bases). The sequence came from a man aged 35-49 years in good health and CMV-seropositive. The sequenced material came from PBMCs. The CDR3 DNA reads TGTGCCAGCAGCTGGGGAAGGGGGGGAGTCGGAGCCGATTACACTGAAGCTTTCTTT. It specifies CASSWGRGGVGADYTEAFF.